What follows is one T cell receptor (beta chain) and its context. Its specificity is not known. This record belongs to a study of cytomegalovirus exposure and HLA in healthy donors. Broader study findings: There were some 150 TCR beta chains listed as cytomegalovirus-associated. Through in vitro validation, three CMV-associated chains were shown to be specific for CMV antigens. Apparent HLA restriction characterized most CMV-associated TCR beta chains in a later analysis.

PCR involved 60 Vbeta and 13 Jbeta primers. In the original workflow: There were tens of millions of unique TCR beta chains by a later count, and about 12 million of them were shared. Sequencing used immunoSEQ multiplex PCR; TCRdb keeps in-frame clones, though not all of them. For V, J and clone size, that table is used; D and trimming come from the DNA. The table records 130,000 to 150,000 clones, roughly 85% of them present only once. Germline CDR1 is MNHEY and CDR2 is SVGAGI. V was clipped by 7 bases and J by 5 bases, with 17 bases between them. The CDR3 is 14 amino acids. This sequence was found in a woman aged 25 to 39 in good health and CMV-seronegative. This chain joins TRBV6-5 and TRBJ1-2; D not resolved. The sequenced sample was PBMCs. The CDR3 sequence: CASTPAVGLYGYTF. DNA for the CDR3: TGTGCCAGCACCCCCGCAGTGGGCTTATATGGCTACACCTTC.